The next 17 T cell receptor beta chains were all read from a single sample in a study of regulatory T cells in long-lasting Graves disease. Time point denoted: newly diagnosed GD, antithyroid drugs for less than 3 months. Scientists built the TCR library using RNA that was extracted from PBMCs. CDR3-region Arm-PCR and iRepertoire HTBI primers produced the TCR beta libraries. One entry per CDR3 protein, called by TCRdb with MiXCR from the multiplex PCR reads. The top ten clones hold under 20% of a sample with hundreds of thousands of distinct CDR3 sequences, approximately 15% of them seen once. These same data were also listed under a study on T cells in Graves' hyperthyroidism and ophthalmopathy.

Source: peripheral blood mononuclear cells (PBMCs), taken at new diagnosis, from a patient treated with antithyroid drugs. These receptors were collected from a woman aged 25 to 45 with Graves disease.

This clonotype was observed a few times. The V gene is TRBV29-1, the J gene TRBJ2-7, with TRBD2 matching over 8 bases. Germline trimming cut 1 base from V and 6 bases from J; bases unmatched to any gene: 5. The CDR3 totals 13 residues. Germline loops: CDR1 SQVTM, CDR2 ANQGSEA. Written as DNA, the CDR3 is TGCAGCGTTGAAGCCAGCGGGAGTGGCGAGCAGTACTTC. The encoded protein is CSVEASGSGEQYF.

The V gene is TRBV6-5, the J gene TRBJ2-2, with TRBD1 identical over 9 bases. V trimming: 0 bases; J trimming: 3 bases; junction bases outside the gene matches: 5. The germline gives CDR1 MNHEY, CDR2 SVGAGI. The CDR3 has 17 amino acids. CDR3 region: CASSYSPGQGDTGELFF. Written as DNA, the CDR3 is TGTGCCAGCAGTTACTCACCGGGACAGGGAGACACCGGGGAGCTGTTTTTT.

This clonotype was detected many times. V gene TRBV9 combines with J gene TRBJ2-1; perhaps TRBD2 as D (5 bases). Germline V gene data show CDR1 as SGDLS and CDR2 as YYNGEE. This CDR3 contains 17 residues. Trimming removed 2 bases at V and 0 bases at J, with 15 bases between. This CDR3 is CASSVTGAGGSYNEQFF. For the CDR3, the DNA is TGTGCCAGCAGCGTCACCGGTGCGGGTGGCTCCTACAATGAGCAGTTCTTC.

Many counts were recorded for this clonotype. The chain is built from TRBV4-2 and TRBJ1-1; 10 nucleotides line up with TRBD1. Germline CDR1 is LGHNA and CDR2 is YNFKEQ. The CDR3 loop spans 17 amino acids. Unmatched junction bases numbered 10, after V lost 1 base and J lost 5 bases. CDR3 protein: CASSQGWDRGSGTEAFF. The CDR3 coding sequence is TGTGCCAGCAGCCAAGGGTGGGACAGGGGTAGCGGAACTGAAGCTTTCTTT.

This clonotype was detected many times. CDR3 residues: CASSPPGGPQHF. The CDR3 DNA sequence: TGTGCCAGCAGCCCCCCTGGTGGCCCCCAGCATTTT. J is TRBJ1-5 and V is TRBV3-1; D remains ambiguous. CDR3 size: 12 residues. CDR1 is LGHDT, CDR2 YNNKEL, per germline (reference sequence). V lost 4 bases and J 10 bases, leaving 11 bases between the germline ends.

This clonotype was seen a handful of times. An end of the junction differs from the germline gene, which may be a read error. The CDR3 region is CSARDSGRLNEQFF. Here the CDR3 DNA reads TGCAGTGCTCGAGATAGCGGGAGGCTGAATGAGCAGTTCTTC. V and J are TRBV20-1 and TRBJ2-1, with TRBD2 matching 10 bases. The CDR3 runs 14 residues. Per germline, CDR1 DFQATT and CDR2 SNEGSKA (reference sequence).

This clonotype was seen a handful of times. The rearrangement joins TRBV5-1 to TRBJ2-2; maybe TRBD2 (6 bases). V lost 4 bases to trimming and J lost 8 bases, with 15 bases between them. Germline V gene lookup returns CDR1 SGHRS and CDR2 YFSETQ. The CDR3 is 14 residues long. Here the CDR3 reads CASSPMTSSGELFF. The CDR3 nucleotides are TGCGCCAGCAGCCCCATGACTAGTAGTGGGGAGCTGTTTTTT.

This rearrangement joins TRBV5-1 to TRBJ1-2, with 11 bases that match TRBD1. Germline V gives CDR1 SGHRS, CDR2 YFSETQ. V gave up 1 base and J gave up 7 bases; unmatched junction bases: 3. This CDR3 contains 14 residues. CDR3 DNA sequence: TGCGCCAGCAGCTTGTTAGGACAGGGGGCTGGCTACACCTTC. Its protein is CASSLLGQGAGYTF. The complete variable domain, with remaining parts taken from reference TRBV5-1 and TRBJ1-2, reads KAGVTQTPRYLIKTRGQQVTLSCSPISGHRSVSWYQQTPGQGLQFLFEYFSETQRNKGNFPGRFSGRQFSNSRSEMNVSTLELGDSALYLCASSLLGQGAGYTFGSGTRLTVV.

This chain connects TRBV27 to TRBJ2-1; tentative D call: TRBD1 (5 bases). CDR1 is MNHEY and CDR2 is SMNVEV in the germline V gene (reference sequence). The CDR3 totals 13 residues. Trimming left V 6 bases short and J 4 bases short, with 10 bases between. Written as DNA, the CDR3 is TGTGCCAGCAGACGACAGAATTACAATGAGCAGTTCTTC. This codes for CASRRQNYNEQFF.

This clonotype appeared a few times. The chain employs TRBV30 and TRBJ1-6; tentative D call: TRBD1 (6 bases). V was trimmed by 0 bases and J by 4 bases, leaving 10 bases between them. Germline loops: CDR1 GTSNPN, CDR2 SVGIG (reference sequence). This CDR3 contains 15 residues. The CDR3 DNA sequence: TGTGCCTGGAGTGTTCGGGGGGCTTATAATTCACCCCTCCACTTT. Residues: CAWSVRGAYNSPLHF. The full variable domain, in which reference TRBV30 and TRBJ1-6 provide the parts outside the CDR3, is SQTIHQWPATLVQPVGSPLSLECTVEGTSNPNLYWYRQAAGRGLQLLFYSVGIGQISSEVPQNLSASRPQDRQFILSSKKLLLSDSGFYLCAWSVRGAYNSPLHFGNGTRLTVT.

This clonotype was seen many times. The rearrangement uses TRBV6-5 and TRBJ1-6; D gene unclear. V was cut by 0 bases and J by 3 bases, with 12 bases left in between. CDR1 and CDR2 (germline): MNHEY, SVGAGI. The CDR3 is 17 amino acids. The CDR3 region is CASSYSEGGIYNSPLHF. In DNA, the CDR3 is TGTGCCAGCAGTTACTCAGAGGGAGGAATCTATAATTCACCCCTCCACTTT.

A few counts support this clonotype. J is TRBJ2-5 and V is TRBV16; D gene unclear. The CDR3 runs 13 residues. Germline CDR1 KGHSY, CDR2 FQNENV. V gave up 5 bases and J gave up 5 bases, with 12 bases separating them. Written as DNA, the CDR3 is TGTGCCAGCAGCGCGCACCGAGTGGAGACCCAGTACTTC. This translates into CASSAHRVETQYF.

In this sample, this clonotype turned up many times. The genes are TRBV28 and TRBJ1-1; tentatively, D is TRBD1 (6 bases). Germline V lookup: CDR1 MDHEN, CDR2 SYDVKM. The CDR3 is 16 residues long. Between the trimmed V and J ends, which lost 6 bases and 2 bases, there was a span of 19 bases. The CDR3 DNA is TGTGCCAGCAGGATCCCGCCGAGCAGGGGCAACACTGAAGCTTTCTTT. It translates to CASRIPPSRGNTEAFF. The full variable domain, with the rest looked up from reference TRBV28 and TRBJ1-1, is DVKVTQSSRYLVKRTGEKVFLECVQDMDHENMFWYRQDPGLGLRLIYFSYDVKMKEKGDIPEGYSVSREKKERFSLILESASTNQTSMYLCASRIPPSRGNTEAFFGQGTRLTVV.

With respect to this clonotype: This may be a read error, as it is one base from a much larger clone. The DNA of the CDR3 is TGTGCCAGCTCACCTAAAGGGACCCAGTACTTC. It yields the protein CASSPKGTQYF. V is TRBV14 and J is TRBJ2-1; D gene unclear. The end of the DNA fits TRBJ2-5 better, so the J call may be wrong. CDR3 length equals 11 residues. From germline, CDR1 is SGHDN and CDR2 FVKESK.

This clonotype came up many times. The CDR3 coding sequence is TGTGCCTGGAGTTCGTTCTACAATGAGCAGTTCTTC. Translated: CAWSSFYNEQFF. This chain connects TRBV30 to TRBJ2-1, with D unresolved. The germline CDR1 and CDR2 sequences are GTSNPN and SVGIG (reference sequence). Trimming took off 2 bases at V and 3 bases at J, with 5 bases between the two ends. CDR3 length equals 12 residues.

This clonotype was detected only a few times. This chain links TRBV20-1 with TRBJ1-1; D unresolved. V lost 0 bases, J lost 7 bases, and 3 bases lay in between. This CDR3 is built from 10 residues. Germline assignment: CDR1 DFQATT and CDR2 SNEGSKA (reference sequence). The CDR3 DNA sequence: TGCAGTGCTAGAGAGTTTGAAGCTTTCTTT. This codes for CSAREFEAFF.

This chain joins TRBV4-1 and TRBJ1-3; TRBD1 is a possible D gene (5 bases). Germline assignment: CDR1 MGHRA and CDR2 YSYEKL. V was cut by 1 base and J by 0 bases, with 7 bases left in between. CDR3 size: 15 residues. CDR3 bases: TGCGCCAGCAGCCAAGGACAGCACTCTGGAAACACCATATATTTT. Translating it yields CASSQGQHSGNTIYF.